This T cell receptor beta chain was recovered during a study of shared clonotypes between healthy human individuals. In regard to this clone: The antigen is undetermined.

Replicate PCRs run on sorted subsets employed 200 ng DNA, roughly 30,000 T cell genomes. Some clones are missing from TCRdb's copy, which holds only in-frame ones; the method was immunoSEQ multiplex PCR. The sample lists more than 2,000,000 clones, just over 90% occurring once. Germline CDR1 is ENHRY and CDR2 is SYGVKD. This CDR3 has 15 amino acids. The ends lost 2 bases at V and 2 bases at J; junction bases unmatched: 4. Whole-study results and caveats: Clonotypes shared by all four donors outscored non-shared clonotypes in generation probability.

This TCR was sampled from a man between 18 and 29 years old in good health. V is TRBV10-3 and J is TRBJ2-3; TRBD2 aligns across 7 bases. Sequencing was done on a sample of naive CD4+ T cells sorted from blood. Specified subset: CD45RA+ positively selected. DNA of the CDR3: TGTGCCATCAGTGAGGCTAGCGGTGTCACAGATACGCAGTATTTT. Protein sequence: CAISEASGVTDTQYF.